This is a list of T cell receptor beta chains from one sample in a study of blood T cell repertoires in COVID-19. Data came from immunoSEQ multiplex PCR; TCRdb stores just in-frame clones and leaves some out. Among roughly 150,000 clones listed, about 85% were seen once. Sequenced input: peripheral blood. The origin of the receptors is a woman aged 55 to 70 with COVID-19, enrolled during active disease. Each CDR3 is given with its conserved first and last residue. D genes are given only for firm matches. Not every row has a clone size; where given, it reads once, few, many or a size class.

d_call	clone_size	v_call	j_call	cdr3_nt	cdr3_aa
NA	NA	TRBV6-5	TRBJ2-5	TGTGCCAGCAGGGAGGGGGAGACCCAGTACTTC	CASREGETQYF
NA	NA	TRBV30	TRBJ1-1	TGTGCCTGGGTCGTCAGGGCCCCGAACACTGAAGCTTTCTTT	CAWVVRAPNTEAFF
TRBD1	NA	TRBV6-5	TRBJ2-5	TGTGCCAGCTCACAGGGGGCGGTTTATGAGACCCAGTACTTC	CASSQGAVYETQYF
NA	NA	TRBV19	TRBJ1-5	TGTGCCAGTAGTATCATGGGCCCCAATCAGCCCCAGCATTTT	CASSIMGPNQPQHF
TRBD2	few	TRBV24-1	TRBJ2-5	TGTGCCACCAGTGAAACTAGCGGGGGAGGGACCCAGTACTTC	CATSETSGGGTQYF
NA	NA	TRBV3-1/TRBV3-2	TRBJ1-1	TGTGCCAGCAGCGATACGGGGACATCGAACACTGAAGCTTTCTTT	CASSDTGTSNTEAFF
NA	NA	TRBV2	TRBJ1-1	TGTGCCAGCCTTATAGGGACATGGCCCACTGAAGCTTTCTTT	CASLIGTWPTEAFF
NA	few	TRBV5-1	TRBJ1-1	TGCGCCAGCAGCTTAGGACAAATCGGGACTGAAGCTTTCTTT	CASSLGQIGTEAFF
TRBD1	NA	TRBV4-1	TRBJ1-5	TGCGCCAGCAGCCAAGCTGGCACAGGGGGTCAGCCCCAGCATTTT	CASSQAGTGGQPQHF
TRBD1	NA	TRBV19	TRBJ1-5	TGTGCCAGTACCGGACAGGGGGCGCTTAATCAGCCCCAGCATTTT	CASTGQGALNQPQHF
NA	NA	TRBV6-5	TRBJ2-3	TGTGCCAGCAGTTACTCGATCAGTCCTAGCACAGATACGCAGTATTTT	CASSYSISPSTDTQYF
TRBD2	NA	TRBV18	TRBJ2-1	TGTGCCAGCTCACCACCCGAACTAGCGTTCAACAATGAGCAGTTCTTC	CASSPPELAFNNEQFF
TRBD1	NA	TRBV6-5	TRBJ1-6	TGTGCCAGCAAGGACAGGGTTCCTGATAATTCACCCCTCCACTTT	CASKDRVPDNSPLHF
TRBD1	NA	TRBV7-8	TRBJ1-6	TGTGCCAGCAGCTTAGTCGTCGGCAGGGGGACTTTTAATTCACCCCTCCACTTT	CASSLVVGRGTFNSPLHF
TRBD1	few	TRBV7-3	TRBJ1-1	TGTGCCAGCAGCTCAGGACAGGTGAACACTGAAGCTTTCTTT	CASSSGQVNTEAFF
TRBD1	NA	TRBV7-8	TRBJ1-4	TGTGCCAGCAGCCTACGACAGGGACCTGAAAAACTGTTTTTT	CASSLRQGPEKLFF
NA	NA	TRBV7-2	TRBJ2-3	TGTGCCAGCAGCCCCCGGACTCTCCGGGATACGCAGTATTTT	CASSPRTLRDTQYF
NA	NA	TRBV12-3/TRBV12-4	TRBJ1-4	TGTGCCAGCAGTCCAATCAGTGAAAAACTGTTTTTT	CASSPISEKLFF
TRBD2	NA	TRBV11-3	TRBJ2-3	TGTGCCAGCAGCCCCTCCGGGACTATGAGAACAGATACGCAGTATTTT	CASSPSGTMRTDTQYF
NA	NA	TRBV11-2	TRBJ1-2	TGTGCCAGCAGCTTAGGAACTTTACGAAACTATGGCTACACCTTC	CASSLGTLRNYGYTF
TRBD1	few	TRBV5-1	TRBJ2-1	TGCGCCAGCAGCTTAAGACAGGGGGCGGGGAATGAGCAGTTCTTC	CASSLRQGAGNEQFF
NA	once	TRBV19	TRBJ1-1	TGTGCCAGTAGTATCGCGCAGGACACTGAAGCTTTCTTT	CASSIAQDTEAFF
NA	NA	TRBV6-5	TRBJ1-1	TGTGCCAGCAGTCTACAGGGGAACACTGAAGCTTTCTTT	CASSLQGNTEAFF
TRBD2	few	TRBV29-1	TRBJ2-1	TGCAGCGCCCAAGGGAGAGGGACTAGCGACGGTTGGGAGCAGTTCTTC	CSAQGRGTSDGWEQFF
NA	NA	TRBV12-5	TRBJ1-1	TGTGCTAGTGGTTTTGAGGGGAACACTGAAGCTTTCTTT	CASGFEGNTEAFF
NA	NA	TRBV20-1	TRBJ2-1	TGCAGTGCTAGTTTTAGTCAGGGCCACAATGAGCAGTTCTTC	CSASFSQGHNEQFF
NA	NA	TRBV7-9	TRBJ1-1	TGTGCCAGCAGCTCAGGGGCGTGGGGCACTGAAGCTTTCTTT	CASSSGAWGTEAFF
NA	NA	TRBV19	TRBJ1-5	TGTGCCAGTAGTGCCCTTCGACAGAGTAATCAGCCCCAGCATTTT	CASSALRQSNQPQHF
TRBD1	NA	TRBV5-1	TRBJ1-5	TGCGCCAGCAGCTTTGCGGGGGACAGGGGGGCGGCCCAGCATTTT	CASSFAGDRGAAQHF
NA	NA	TRBV6-5	TRBJ1-1	TGTGCCAGCAGTTCACGCCGAGGGAACACTGAAGCTTTCTTT	CASSSRRGNTEAFF
NA	NA	TRBV14	TRBJ2-1	TGTGCCAGCAGCCGGACAGTCTACAATGAGCAGTTCTTC	CASSRTVYNEQFF
NA	few	TRBV25-1	TRBJ2-1	TGTGCCAGCAGTGATACGAGGAGGCAGCGGAATGAGCAGTTCTTC	CASSDTRRQRNEQFF
TRBD1	NA	TRBV6-1	TRBJ1-2	TGTGCCAGCAGTGAAAGCGGACAGGGGAACTATGGCTACACCTTC	CASSESGQGNYGYTF